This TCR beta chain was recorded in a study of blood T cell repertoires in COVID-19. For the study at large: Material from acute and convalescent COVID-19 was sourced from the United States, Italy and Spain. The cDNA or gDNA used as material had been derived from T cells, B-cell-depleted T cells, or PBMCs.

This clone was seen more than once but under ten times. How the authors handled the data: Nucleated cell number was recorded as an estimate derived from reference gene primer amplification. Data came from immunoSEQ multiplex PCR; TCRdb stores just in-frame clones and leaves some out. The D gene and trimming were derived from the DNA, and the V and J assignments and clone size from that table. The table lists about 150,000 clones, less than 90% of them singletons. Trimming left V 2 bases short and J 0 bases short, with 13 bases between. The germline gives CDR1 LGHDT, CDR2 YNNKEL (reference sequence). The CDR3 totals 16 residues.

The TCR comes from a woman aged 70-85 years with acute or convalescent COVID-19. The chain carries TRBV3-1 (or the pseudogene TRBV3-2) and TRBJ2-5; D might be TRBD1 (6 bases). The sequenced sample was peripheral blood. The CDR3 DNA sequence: TGTGCCAGCAGCCAATACTTAGGGGACAACCAAGAGACCCAGTACTTC. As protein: CASSQYLGDNQETQYF.